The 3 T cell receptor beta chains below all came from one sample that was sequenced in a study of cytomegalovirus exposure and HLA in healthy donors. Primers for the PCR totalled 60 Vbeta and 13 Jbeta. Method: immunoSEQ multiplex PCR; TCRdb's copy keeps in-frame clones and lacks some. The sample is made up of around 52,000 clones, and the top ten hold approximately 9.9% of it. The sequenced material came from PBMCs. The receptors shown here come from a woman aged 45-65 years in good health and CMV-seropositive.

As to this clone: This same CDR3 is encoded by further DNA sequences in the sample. CDR3 protein: CASNTRGQNGYTF. The CDR3 DNA reads TGTGCCAGCAACACTAGGGGGCAGAATGGCTACACCTTC. The rearrangement uses TRBV6-5 and TRBJ1-2, with 7 bases fitting TRBD1. With 7 bases clipped from V and 6 bases from J, the junction kept 8 bases outside the gene matches. Per germline, CDR1 MNHEY and CDR2 SVGAGI. There are 13 residues in the CDR3.

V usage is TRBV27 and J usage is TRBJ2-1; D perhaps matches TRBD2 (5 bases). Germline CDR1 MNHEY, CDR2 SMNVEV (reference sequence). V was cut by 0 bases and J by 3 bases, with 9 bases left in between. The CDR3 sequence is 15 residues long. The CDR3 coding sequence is TGTGCCAGCAGTTTATCGACGGGGTACTACAATGAGCAGTTCTTC. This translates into CASSLSTGYYNEQFF.

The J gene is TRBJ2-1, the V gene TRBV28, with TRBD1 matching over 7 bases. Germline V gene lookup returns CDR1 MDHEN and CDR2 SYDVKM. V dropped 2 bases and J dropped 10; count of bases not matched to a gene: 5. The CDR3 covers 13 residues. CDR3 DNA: TGTGCCAGCAGTTTAGGAAGGGGGCTGGAGCAGTTCTTC. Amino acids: CASSLGRGLEQFF.